A single sample gave rise to the 9 T cell receptor beta chains below, sequenced in a study of T-cell reconstitution after alpha-beta-depleted transplantation in children. As it was prepared, the TCRbeta library received unique molecular identifiers. From the PCR reads, TCRdb called clonotypes with MiXCR, one entry per CDR3 protein. The data hold around 600,000 distinct CDR3 sequences, with about 23% observed a single time. The source was PBMCs, mostly from graft donor cells, collected 360 days after TCRalphabeta/CD19-depleted stem cell transplant. The origin of the receptors is a boy younger than two who had a stem cell transplant for acute myeloid leukemia, so the T cells may come from the graft donor.

J is TRBJ2-5 and V is TRBV4-3, with 9 bases matching TRBD2. Trimming took 1 base from V and 3 from J; bases not matched to a gene: 9. The CDR3 runs to 17 residues. The germline gives CDR1 LGHNA, CDR2 YSLEER. CDR3 nucleotide sequence: TGCGCCAGCAGCCAAGGGGGTAGCGGGGGAGCGAAAGAGACCCAGTACTTC. Encoded protein: CASSQGGSGGAKETQYF.

This clonotype appeared many times. The gene calls are TRBV7-6 and TRBJ2-5; D not resolved. This CDR3 contains 14 residues. V was cut by 1 base and J by 2 bases, with 8 bases left in between. Looked up from germline, CDR1 is SGHVS and CDR2 is FNYEAQ. CDR3 sequence: CASSLGSRQETQYF. As DNA, the CDR3 is TGTGCCAGCAGCTTAGGGTCGCGGCAAGAGACCCAGTACTTC.

The chain uses TRBV4-3 and TRBJ1-2; D remains ambiguous. Trimming shortened V by 6 bases and J by 1 base, and 12 bases separated the two germline ends. The CDR3 covers 14 residues. The germline V gene encodes CDR1 LGHNA and CDR2 YSLEER. In nucleotides, the CDR3 is TGCGCCAGCAGGCTAACAGTCCTTAACTATGGCTACACCTTC. Its protein is CASRLTVLNYGYTF.

This clonotype appeared many times. The rearrangement uses TRBV11-2 and TRBJ2-1; 7 positions match TRBD1. Germline trimming cut 0 bases from V and 7 bases from J; bases unmatched to any gene: 3. CDR3 size: 14 residues. Germline CDR1 is SGHAT and CDR2 is FQNNGV. The CDR3 spells CASSLEGTANEQFF. As DNA, the CDR3 is TGTGCCAGCAGCTTAGAGGGGACAGCAAATGAGCAGTTCTTC.

The gene calls are TRBV7-2 and TRBJ1-5; the match to TRBD1 covers 10 bases. The ends lost 5 bases at V and 6 bases at J; junction bases unmatched: 7. The CDR3 is 15 residues long. Germline assignment: CDR1 SGHTA and CDR2 FQGNSA. CDR3 in DNA: TGTGCCAGCAGCGTGACAGGGGGCGCCGGTCAGCCCCAGCATTTT. Protein sequence: CASSVTGGAGQPQHF.

The chain has TRBV9 and TRBJ2-1; TRBD2 matches at 11 bases. CDR1 is SGDLS, CDR2 YYNGEE, per germline. Trimming cost V 0 bases and J 1 base; bases outside gene matches: 6. CDR3 length: 18 amino acids. For the CDR3, the DNA is TGTGCCAGCAGCGTAGAGGGTAGCGGGGGGGCATCCTACAATGAGCAGTTCTTC. Protein product: CASSVEGSGGASYNEQFF.

This clonotype was detected many times. The chain couples TRBV5-5 to TRBJ2-7, with D uncertain. Trimming stripped 0 bases from V and 2 bases from J, with 6 bases between. Germline CDR1 is SGHKS and CDR2 is YYEKEE (reference sequence). The CDR3 has 13 amino acids. The CDR3 DNA is TGTGCCAGCAGCTTGGCGACCGCCTACGAGCAGTACGTC. It is translated as CASSLATAYEQYV.

This clonotype occurred many times. The chain joins TRBV20-1 to TRBJ1-2; unclear D gene. Germline-derived CDR1 and CDR2 are DFQATT and SNEGSKA (reference sequence). Trimming removed 0 bases at V and 6 bases at J, with 5 bases between. This CDR3 has 11 amino acids. CDR3 nucleotide sequence: TGCAGTGCTAGAGACCCCCATGGCTACACCTTC. Its translation: CSARDPHGYTF.

This clonotype appeared many times. The rearrangement uses TRBV9 and TRBJ2-2, with a weak D call TRBD2 (5 bases). The CDR3 loop spans 16 amino acids. The ends were cut back, 0 bases at V and 3 bases at J, with 12 bases in the middle. Looked up from germline, CDR1 is SGDLS and CDR2 is YYNGEE. The CDR3 is CASSVVGGPDTGELFF. In DNA, the CDR3 is TGTGCCAGCAGCGTAGTAGGCGGGCCCGACACCGGGGAGCTGTTTTTT.